Listed here are 15 T cell receptor beta chains from one sample, sequenced in a study of CD8 T cells in ankylosing spondylitis. A single record per CDR3 protein comes from TCRdb applying MiXCR to the 5' RACE reads. This sample has around 150,000 distinct CDR3 sequences; approximately 20% occur once, and the top ten carry approximately 7.8%. Sequencing was carried out using blood, either unsorted or a sorted T cell fraction (not recorded which). These receptors originate from a male donor with ankylosing spondylitis or in good health (not recorded which).

In regard to this clonotype: A much larger clonotype is one base distant, so this may be a read error. The conserved phenylalanine or tryptophan is not found at the CDR3 terminus, so this likely reflects a read error. The genes are TRBV7-2 and TRBJ2-7; D gene uncertain. Germline lookup yields CDR1 SGHTA and CDR2 FQGNSA. The germline V and J ends were trimmed by 0 bases and 1 base, with 7 bases remaining between them. This CDR3 comprises 14 residues. The CDR3: CASSLATVSYEQYS. The CDR3 nucleotides read TGTGCCAGCAGCTTAGCCACAGTTTCCTACGAGCAGTACTCC.

The chain couples TRBV30 to TRBJ1-3; 7 bases agree with TRBD1. Germline CDR1 is GTSNPN and CDR2 is SVGIG (reference sequence). This CDR3 comprises 14 residues. V lost 4 bases, J lost 0 bases, and 3 bases stayed unmatched. CDR3 sequence reads: CAWTGGASGNTIYF. The CDR3 nucleotides read TGTGCCTGGACAGGGGGTGCCTCTGGAAACACCATATATTTT. The full variable domain, in which reference TRBV30 and TRBJ1-3 provide the parts outside the CDR3, is SQTIHQWPATLVQPVGSPLSLECTVEGTSNPNLYWYRQAAGRGLQLLFYSVGIGQISSEVPQNLSASRPQDRQFILSSKKLLLSDSGFYLCAWTGGASGNTIYFGEGSWLTVV.

This clonotype came up many times. This rearrangement joins TRBV5-1 to TRBJ2-2, with D tentatively TRBD1 (6 bases). With 6 bases removed from V and 7 bases from J, the gap between germline ends came to 16 bases. The CDR3 contains 14 residues. Looked up from germline, CDR1 is SGHRS and CDR2 is YFSETQ. CDR3 nucleotides: TGCGCCAGCATCGGACCAGGGGAAGTCGGGGAGCTGTTTTTT. As protein: CASIGPGEVGELFF.

The V call is TRBV20-1, the J call TRBJ2-2; 7 bases align to TRBD2. CDR1 and CDR2 from the germline V gene are DFQATT and SNEGSKA (reference sequence). The J segment lost 2 bases and the V segment lost 5 bases, leaving 5 bases of the junction unmatched. This CDR3 has 14 amino acids. The CDR3 region is CSALGLVNTGELFF. The CDR3 nucleotides are TGCAGTGCTCTCGGACTAGTTAACACCGGGGAGCTGTTTTTT.

In its sample, this clonotype was seen many times. J is TRBJ2-1 and V is TRBV3-1, with D tentatively TRBD1 or TRBD2 (6 bases each). Germline CDR1 and CDR2: LGHDT and YNNKEL (reference sequence). With 1 base removed from V and 9 bases from J, the gap between germline ends came to 10 bases. The length of the CDR3 is 13 residues. The chain's CDR3 is CASSQARGGEQFF. CDR3 nucleotides: TGTGCCAGCAGCCAAGCCAGGGGAGGTGAGCAGTTCTTC.

This clonotype counts as medium-sized (0.01 to 0.1%). The rearrangement uses TRBV20-1 and TRBJ1-5; D not certain. Trimming removed 6 bases from V and 5 bases from J, with 11 bases in between. Germline V gene data show CDR1 as DFQATT and CDR2 as SNEGSKA (reference sequence). CDR3 size: 12 residues. DNA for the CDR3: TGCAGTGCGAAGTATTTGGATCAGCCCCAGCATTTT. This sequence encodes CSAKYLDQPQHF.

The chain couples TRBV5-4 to TRBJ2-1; 12 bases map to TRBD2. CDR1 SGHNT and CDR2 YYREEE come from the germline V gene (reference sequence). The junction had 13 bases not matched to a gene; V was cut back by 4 bases and J by 8 bases. The CDR3 runs to 17 residues. This CDR3 is CASSRELAGGPLDEQFF. Here the CDR3 DNA reads TGTGCCAGCAGCAGGGAACTAGCGGGAGGACCTTTGGATGAGCAGTTCTTC.

This clonotype was counted many times. V gene TRBV20-1 combines with J gene TRBJ1-1; D might be TRBD1 (5 bases). Per germline, CDR1 DFQATT and CDR2 SNEGSKA (reference sequence). This CDR3 is 12 amino acids long. CDR3 in DNA: TGCAGAATAAAAACGGGGCATTTTGAAGCTTTCTTT. Protein sequence: CRIKTGHFEAFF.

CDR3: CASSLSGALGQPQHF. The CDR3 DNA follows: TGCGCCAGCAGCTTGTCAGGGGCACTCGGTCAGCCCCAGCATTTT. This sequence joins TRBV5-1 and TRBJ1-5; TRBD1 might be the D (6 bases). V was clipped by 1 base and J by 6 bases, with 14 bases between them. CDR3 length: 15 amino acids. Germline CDR1 and CDR2: SGHRS and YFSETQ.

The chain combines TRBV7-2 with TRBJ1-2; D perhaps matches TRBD1 (5 bases). There are 15 residues in the CDR3. CDR1 is SGHTA and CDR2 is FQGNSA in the germline V gene. Trimming pared 4 bases from V and 8 bases from J, leaving 20 bases between. CDR3 sequence reads: CASSSSGQGLSGYTF. In nucleotides, the CDR3 is TGTGCCAGCAGCTCCTCGGGGCAGGGACTCTCGGGCTACACCTTC. The whole variable domain, remainder taken from reference TRBV7-2 and TRBJ1-2, is GAGVSQSPSNKVTEKGKDVELRCDPISGHTALYWYRQSLGQGLEFLIYFQGNSAPDKSGLPSDRFSAERTGGSVSTLTIQRTQQEDSAVYLCASSSSGQGLSGYTFGSGTRLTVV.

This clonotype was observed many times. This chain connects TRBV2 to TRBJ2-7, with 8 bases identical to TRBD2. Losses at the gene ends were 8 bases for V and 0 bases for J; bases not matched to a gene: 6. Germline V lookup: CDR1 SNHLY, CDR2 FYNNEI. This CDR3 contains 14 residues. CDR3 DNA sequence: TGTGCCAGCGCCCGGGGGGGGAGCTCCTACGAGCAGTACTTC. It specifies CASARGGSSYEQYF.

This clonotype was counted a few times. The chain is built from TRBV5-5 and TRBJ1-1; unclear D gene. The CDR3 consists of 13 residues. The V end lost 1 base, the J end lost 5 bases, and 9 bases lay between the germline ends. Per germline, CDR1 SGHKS and CDR2 YYEKEE (reference sequence). As DNA, the CDR3 is TGTGCCAGCAGCTTGTTCTTGGAGACTGAAGCTTTCTTT. Translation gives CASSLFLETEAFF.

This clonotype appeared many times. CDR3 in DNA: TGCAGTGCTCGCCAAAGGGGCAGGGGCACTGAAGCTTTCTTT. Its protein product is CSARQRGRGTEAFF. V and J are TRBV20-1 and TRBJ1-1; D is perhaps TRBD1 (6 bases). Trimming took 5 bases from V and 4 from J, leaving 17 bases between them. The CDR3 is 14 residues long. CDR1 is DFQATT and CDR2 is SNEGSKA in the germline V gene (reference sequence).

This clonotype was detected ten times or more. The J gene is TRBJ2-3, the V gene TRBV28; D is unclear. CDR3 length equals 15 residues. V dropped 5 bases and J dropped 11 bases, with 23 bases sitting between them. CDR1 MDHEN and CDR2 SYDVKM come from the germline V gene. CDR3 in DNA: TGTGCCAGCAGTCCCCCTCCCGGGCTCCAAGATCTGCAGTATTTT. It encodes CASSPPPGLQDLQYF.

This clonotype was counted at least ten times. J is TRBJ2-1 and V is TRBV15; 7 bases are shared with TRBD2. J was trimmed by 3 bases and V by 4 bases; bases with no gene match: 3. CDR1 and CDR2 from the germline V gene are LNHNV and YYDKDF (reference sequence). This CDR3 is 14 amino acids long. CDR3 nucleotide sequence: TGTGCCACCAGCACGGGGGAGGGCTACAATGAGCAGTTCTTC. This sequence encodes CATSTGEGYNEQFF.